Below are 11 T cell receptor beta chains sequenced from a single sample in a study of blood T cells in healthy people across ages. A J-beta primer mix and a sample-barcoded 5' primer were used in a second PCR of about 7 to 11 cycles. TCRdb redid the calling of the 5' RACE reads with MiXCR, one entry per CDR3 protein. The repertoire holds some 1,500,000 distinct CDR3 sequences, with 40% to 45% as singletons. Sample: blood. The receptors derive from a woman between 18 and 30 years old in good health.

The J gene is TRBJ2-1, the V gene TRBV7-2; the D call may be TRBD1 or TRBD2 (5 bases each). This CDR3 is 13 amino acids long. The V and J ends lost 7 bases and 13 bases respectively, with 20 bases between them. Germline assignment: CDR1 SGHTA and CDR2 FQGNSA. CDR3 nucleotide sequence: TGTGCCAGCACGGGCCGGCCCAGGGAGACCCAGTTCTTC. This sequence encodes CASTGRPRETQFF.

J is TRBJ2-3 and V is TRBV4-3, with D tentatively TRBD2 (7 bases). The germline CDR1 and CDR2 sequences are LGHNA and YSLEER. The CDR3 spans 17 residues. Trimming removed 2 bases from V and 1 base from J, with 16 bases in between. In DNA, the CDR3 is TGCGCCAGCAGCCAAAGGGTTCGCGGGGGCGGCACAGATACGCAGTATTTT. This sequence encodes CASSQRVRGGGTDTQYF.

Only a few counts were recorded for this clonotype. This chain joins TRBV3-1 and TRBJ1-5; D is unresolved. The germline V and J ends were trimmed by 5 bases and 0 bases, with 11 bases remaining between them. Germline loops: CDR1 LGHDT, CDR2 YNNKEL (reference sequence). CDR3 length equals 15 residues. The CDR3 bases are TGTGCCAGCAGCGACACTGCCTATAGCAATCAGCCCCAGCATTTT. It yields the protein CASSDTAYSNQPQHF.

The V gene is TRBV6-1, the J gene TRBJ1-1; tentatively, D is TRBD1 (5 bases). The CDR3 consists of 15 residues. The V gene's germline CDR1 is MNHNS and CDR2 SASEGT. V lost 3 bases and J lost 8, with 19 bases in between. The CDR3 here is CASSDSGRVTSEAFF. The CDR3, as DNA: TGTGCCAGCAGTGATTCGGGACGTGTTACTTCGGAAGCTTTCTTT.

This chain uses TRBV12-3 or TRBV12-4 with TRBJ2-1; 13 bases match TRBD2. The V gene end was trimmed by 6 bases and the J gene end by 4 bases; junction bases not matched to a gene: 6. The CDR3 length is 16 residues. This CDR3 is CASRPPGLAGYNEQFF. CDR3 DNA sequence: TGTGCCAGCAGACCACCGGGACTAGCGGGGTACAATGAGCAGTTCTTC.

The chain couples TRBV2 to TRBJ2-5, with 9 positions matching TRBD2. Judging by the DNA end, TRBJ2-1 fits better; the J call may be wrong. The CDR3 has 14 amino acids. Germline CDR1 reads SNHLY; CDR2 reads FYNNEI. The CDR3 region is CASGPSGNQETQFF. DNA of the CDR3: TGTGCCAGCGGTCCTAGCGGGAACCAAGAGACCCAGTTCTTC.

A few counts support this clonotype. The rearrangement joins TRBV7-2 to TRBJ1-6; D gene uncertain. The CDR3 length is 14 residues. Germline CDR1 and CDR2: SGHTA and FQGNSA. The germline V and J ends were trimmed by 6 bases and 7 bases, with 13 bases remaining between them. DNA of the CDR3: TGTGCCAGCAGTCCTCAACGCGGAAATTCACCCCTCCACTTT. This gives the protein CASSPQRGNSPLHF.

This rearrangement joins TRBV9 to TRBJ1-1, with a tentative D call TRBD1 (5 bases). Trimming took off 2 bases at V and 0 bases at J, with 14 bases between the two ends. CDR1 and CDR2 from the germline V gene are SGDLS and YYNGEE. The length of the CDR3 is 16 residues. Here the CDR3 reads CASSVLSPGMNTEAFF. The CDR3 nucleotides read TGTGCCAGCAGCGTCCTGAGCCCAGGGATGAACACTGAAGCTTTCTTT. Based on the CDR3 plus reference TRBV9 and TRBJ1-1, the full variable domain is DSGVTQTPKHLITATGQRVTLRCSPRSGDLSVYWYQQSLDQGLQFLIQYYNGEERAKGNILERFSAQQFPDLHSELNLSSLELGDSALYFCASSVLSPGMNTEAFFGQGTRLTVV.

This sequence joins TRBV7-9 and TRBJ2-5, with a possible D match to TRBD2 (6 bases). The V end was cut by 5 bases, the J end by 11 bases, with 21 bases between. The CDR3 extends over 14 amino acids. Germline lookup yields CDR1 SEHNR and CDR2 FQNEAQ (reference sequence). CDR3 in DNA: TGTGCCAGCAGCAACCGGGACTTTTACAATGAGCAGTACTTC. It translates to CASSNRDFYNEQYF.

This clonotype was found a few times. The V and J genes are TRBV29-1 and TRBJ2-7; D is unclear. CDR3 size: 10 residues. CDR1 and CDR2 from the germline V gene are SQVTM and ANQGSEA. With 4 bases removed from V and 7 bases from J, the gap between germline ends came to 8 bases. DNA of the CDR3: TGCAGCGTTGGATACAATGAGCAGTACTTC. Translation gives CSVGYNEQYF.

This sequence joins TRBV7-2 and TRBJ1-2; D uncertain. V was cut by 6 bases and J by 7 bases, with 21 bases left in between. The germline CDR1 and CDR2 sequences are SGHTA and FQGNSA. The CDR3 runs to 15 residues. The CDR3 reads CASSTQADAYSGYTF. The CDR3 region has the DNA TGTGCCAGCAGTACCCAGGCTGATGCTTACTCTGGCTACACCTTC.